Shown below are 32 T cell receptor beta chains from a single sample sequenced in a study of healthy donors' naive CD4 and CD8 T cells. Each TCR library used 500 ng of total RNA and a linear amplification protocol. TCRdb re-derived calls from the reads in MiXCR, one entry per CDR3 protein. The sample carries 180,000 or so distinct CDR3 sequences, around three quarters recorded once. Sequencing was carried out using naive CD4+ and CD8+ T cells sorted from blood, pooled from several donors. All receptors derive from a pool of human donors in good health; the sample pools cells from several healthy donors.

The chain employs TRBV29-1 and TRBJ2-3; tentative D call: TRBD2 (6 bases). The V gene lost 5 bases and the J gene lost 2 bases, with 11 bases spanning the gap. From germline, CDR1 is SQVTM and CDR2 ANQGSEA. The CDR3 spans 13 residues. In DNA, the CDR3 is TGCAGCGTTTTCGGGAGTACCACAGATACGCAGTATTTT. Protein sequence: CSVFGSTTDTQYF.

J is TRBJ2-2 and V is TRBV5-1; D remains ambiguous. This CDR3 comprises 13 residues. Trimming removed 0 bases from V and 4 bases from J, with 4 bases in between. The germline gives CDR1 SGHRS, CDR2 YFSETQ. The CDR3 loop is CASSLGPTGELFF. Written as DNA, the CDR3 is TGCGCCAGCAGCTTGGGGCCCACCGGGGAGCTGTTTTTT.

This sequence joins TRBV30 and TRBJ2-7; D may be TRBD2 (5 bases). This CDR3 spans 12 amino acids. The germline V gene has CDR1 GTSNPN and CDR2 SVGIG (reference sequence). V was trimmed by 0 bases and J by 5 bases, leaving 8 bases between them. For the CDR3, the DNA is TGTGCCTGGAGTGTAAGCGGAAACGAGCAGTACTTC. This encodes CAWSVSGNEQYF.

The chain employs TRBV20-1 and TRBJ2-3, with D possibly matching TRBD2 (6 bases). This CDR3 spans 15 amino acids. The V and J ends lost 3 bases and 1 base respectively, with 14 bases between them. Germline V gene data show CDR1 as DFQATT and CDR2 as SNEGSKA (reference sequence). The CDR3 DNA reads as TGCAGTGCTAGGACCGGGACTCTTCGCACAGATACGCAGTATTTT. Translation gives CSARTGTLRTDTQYF.

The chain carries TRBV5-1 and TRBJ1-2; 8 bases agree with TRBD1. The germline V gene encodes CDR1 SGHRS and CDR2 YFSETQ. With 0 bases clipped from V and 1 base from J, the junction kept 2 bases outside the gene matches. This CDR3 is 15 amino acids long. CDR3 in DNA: TGCGCCAGCAGCTTGGGAGACAGGGGTAACTATGGCTACACCTTC. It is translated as CASSLGDRGNYGYTF.

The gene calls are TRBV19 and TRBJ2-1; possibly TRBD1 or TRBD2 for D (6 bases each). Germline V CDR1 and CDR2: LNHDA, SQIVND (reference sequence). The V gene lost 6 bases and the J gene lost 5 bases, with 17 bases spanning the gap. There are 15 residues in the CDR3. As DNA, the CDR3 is TGTGCCAGTAGGGCACATGGGGGGCGCGACAATGAGCAGTTCTTC. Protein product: CASRAHGGRDNEQFF.

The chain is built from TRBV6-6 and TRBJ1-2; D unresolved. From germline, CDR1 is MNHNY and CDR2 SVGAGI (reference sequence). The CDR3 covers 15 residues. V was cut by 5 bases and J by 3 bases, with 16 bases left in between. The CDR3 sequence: CASSDPLSRYYGYTF. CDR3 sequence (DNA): TGTGCCAGCAGTGACCCGCTTTCGAGGTACTATGGCTACACCTTC.

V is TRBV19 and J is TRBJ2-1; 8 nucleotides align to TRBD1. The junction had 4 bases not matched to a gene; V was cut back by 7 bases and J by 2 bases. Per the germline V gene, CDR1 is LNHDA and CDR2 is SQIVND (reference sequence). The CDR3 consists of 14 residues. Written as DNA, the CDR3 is TGTGCCAGTATGGAGACAGGGGCCTACAATGAGCAGTTCTTC. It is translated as CASMETGAYNEQFF.

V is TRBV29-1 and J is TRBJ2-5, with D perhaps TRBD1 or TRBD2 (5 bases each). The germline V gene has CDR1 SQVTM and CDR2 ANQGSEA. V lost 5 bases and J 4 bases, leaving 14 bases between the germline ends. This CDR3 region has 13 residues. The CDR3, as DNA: TGCAGCGTTCGGGGCCTCCTCCGAGAGACCCAGTACTTC. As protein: CSVRGLLRETQYF. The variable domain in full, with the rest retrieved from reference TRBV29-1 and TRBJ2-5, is SAVISQKPSRDICQRGTSLTIQCQVDSQVTMMFWYRQQPGQSLTLIATANQGSEATYESGFVIDKFPISRPNLTFSTLTVSNMSPEDSSIYLCSVRGLLRETQYFGPGTRLLVL.

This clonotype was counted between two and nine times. The CDR3 coding sequence is TGCAGCGTCGCCGGTTGGATGAACACTGAAGCTTTCTTT. Translated: CSVAGWMNTEAFF. V gene TRBV29-1 combines with J gene TRBJ1-1; no clear D. The CDR3 totals 13 residues. Germline assignment: CDR1 SQVTM and CDR2 ANQGSEA. Trimming left V 6 bases short and J 0 bases short, with 11 bases between. Filled out from reference TRBV29-1 and TRBJ1-1, the complete variable domain reads SAVISQKPSRDICQRGTSLTIQCQVDSQVTMMFWYRQQPGQSLTLIATANQGSEATYESGFVIDKFPISRPNLTFSTLTVSNMSPEDSSIYLCSVAGWMNTEAFFGQGTRLTVV.

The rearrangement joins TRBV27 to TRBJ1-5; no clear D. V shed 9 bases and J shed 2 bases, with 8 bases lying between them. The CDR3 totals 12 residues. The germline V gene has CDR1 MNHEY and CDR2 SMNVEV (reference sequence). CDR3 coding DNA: TGTGCCAGGGACGGCCGCAATCAGCCCCAGCATTTT. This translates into CARDGRNQPQHF.

The CDR3 sequence is CASSYSKGNSNQPQHF. CDR3 DNA: TGTGCCAGCAGTTACTCGAAAGGGAATAGCAATCAGCCCCAGCATTTT. J is TRBJ1-5 and V is TRBV6-5; unclear D gene. Trimming cost V 0 bases and J 0 bases, with 9 bases left between them. This CDR3 comprises 16 residues. Germline lookup yields CDR1 MNHEY and CDR2 SVGAGI.

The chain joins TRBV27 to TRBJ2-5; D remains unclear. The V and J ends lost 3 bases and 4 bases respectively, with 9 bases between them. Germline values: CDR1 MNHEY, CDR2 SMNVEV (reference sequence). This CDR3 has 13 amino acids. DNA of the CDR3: TGTGCCAGCAGTTTCGGTTGGGGAGAGACCCAGTACTTC. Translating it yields CASSFGWGETQYF.

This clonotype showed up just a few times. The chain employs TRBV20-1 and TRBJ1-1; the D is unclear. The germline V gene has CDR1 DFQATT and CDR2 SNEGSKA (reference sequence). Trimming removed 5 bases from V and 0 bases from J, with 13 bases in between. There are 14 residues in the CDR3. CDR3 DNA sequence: TGCAGTGCTCGTGCTAAGGTCATGAACACTGAAGCTTTCTTT. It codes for CSARAKVMNTEAFF.

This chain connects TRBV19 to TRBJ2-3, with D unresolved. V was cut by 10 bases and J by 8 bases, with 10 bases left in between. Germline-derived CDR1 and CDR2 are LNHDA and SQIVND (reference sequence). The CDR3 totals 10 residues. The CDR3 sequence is CATALGTQYF. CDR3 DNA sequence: TGTGCCACCGCCCTTGGTACGCAGTATTTT.

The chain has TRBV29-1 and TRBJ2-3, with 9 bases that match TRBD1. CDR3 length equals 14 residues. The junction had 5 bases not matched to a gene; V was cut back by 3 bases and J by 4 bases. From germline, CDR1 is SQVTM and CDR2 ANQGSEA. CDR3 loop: CSVETGGEADTQYF. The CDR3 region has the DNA TGCAGCGTTGAGACAGGGGGAGAGGCAGATACGCAGTATTTT.

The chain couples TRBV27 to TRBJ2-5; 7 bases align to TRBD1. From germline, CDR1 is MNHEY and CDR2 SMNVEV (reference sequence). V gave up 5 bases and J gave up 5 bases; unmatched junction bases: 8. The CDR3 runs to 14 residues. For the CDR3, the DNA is TGTGCCAGCAGTCGTAGACAGGGTCGGGAGACCCAGTACTTC. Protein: CASSRRQGRETQYF.

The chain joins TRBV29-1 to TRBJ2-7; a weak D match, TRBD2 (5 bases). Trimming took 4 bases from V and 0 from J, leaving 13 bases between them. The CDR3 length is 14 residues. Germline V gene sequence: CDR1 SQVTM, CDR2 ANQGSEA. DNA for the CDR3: TGCAGCGTTGTGGGTCAGCGGAGCTCCTACGAGCAGTACTTC. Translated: CSVVGQRSSYEQYF.

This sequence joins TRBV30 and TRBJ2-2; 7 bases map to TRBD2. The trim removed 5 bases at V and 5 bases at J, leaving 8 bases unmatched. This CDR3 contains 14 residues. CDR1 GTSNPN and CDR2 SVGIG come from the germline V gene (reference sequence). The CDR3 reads CAWQMTSSTGELFF. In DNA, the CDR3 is TGTGCCTGGCAGATGACTAGCTCTACCGGGGAGCTGTTTTTT. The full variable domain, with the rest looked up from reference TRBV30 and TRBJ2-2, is SQTIHQWPATLVQPVGSPLSLECTVEGTSNPNLYWYRQAAGRGLQLLFYSVGIGQISSEVPQNLSASRPQDRQFILSSKKLLLSDSGFYLCAWQMTSSTGELFFGEGSRLTVL.

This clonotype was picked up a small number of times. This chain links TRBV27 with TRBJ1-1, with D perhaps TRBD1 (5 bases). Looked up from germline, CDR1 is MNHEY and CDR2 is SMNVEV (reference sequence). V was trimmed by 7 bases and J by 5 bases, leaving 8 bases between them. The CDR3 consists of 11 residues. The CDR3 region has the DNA TGTGCCAGCACTTGGGGGACTGAAGCTTTCTTT. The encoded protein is CASTWGTEAFF.

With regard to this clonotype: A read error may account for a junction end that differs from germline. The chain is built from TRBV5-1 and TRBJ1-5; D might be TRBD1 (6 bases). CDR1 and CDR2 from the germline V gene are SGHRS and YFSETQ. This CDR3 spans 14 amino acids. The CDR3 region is CASSEGQSNQPQHF. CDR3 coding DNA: TGTGCCAGCAGCGAAGGACAGAGCAATCAGCCCCAGCATTTT.

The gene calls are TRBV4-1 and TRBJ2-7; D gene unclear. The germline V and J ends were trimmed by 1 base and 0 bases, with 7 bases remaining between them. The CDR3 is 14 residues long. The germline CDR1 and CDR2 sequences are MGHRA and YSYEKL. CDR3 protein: CASSQASLSYEQYF. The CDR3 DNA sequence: TGCGCCAGCAGCCAAGCGTCTCTCTCCTACGAGCAGTACTTC.

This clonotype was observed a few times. CDR3 sequence: CASSYGQSTDTQYF. As DNA, the CDR3 is TGTGCCAGCAGTTACGGCCAGAGCACAGATACGCAGTATTTT. The chain carries TRBV6-5 and TRBJ2-3; no firm D call. Germline V lookup: CDR1 MNHEY, CDR2 SVGAGI. This CDR3 is 14 amino acids long. Between the trimmed V and J ends, which lost 2 bases and 0 bases, there was a span of 6 bases.

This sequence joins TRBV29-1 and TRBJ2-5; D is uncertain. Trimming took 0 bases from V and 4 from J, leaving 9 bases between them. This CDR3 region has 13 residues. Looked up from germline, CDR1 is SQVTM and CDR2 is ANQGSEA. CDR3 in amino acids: CSVEDRLGETQYF. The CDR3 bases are TGCAGCGTTGAAGATAGGCTAGGAGAGACCCAGTACTTC.

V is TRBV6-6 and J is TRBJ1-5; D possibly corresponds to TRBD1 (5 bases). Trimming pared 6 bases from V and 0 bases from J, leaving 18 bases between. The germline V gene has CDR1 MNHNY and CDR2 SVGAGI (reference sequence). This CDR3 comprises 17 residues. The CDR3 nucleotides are TGTGCCAGCAGCAAAAGCCCGGGACGGAGTAGCAATCAGCCCCAGCATTTT. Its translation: CASSKSPGRSSNQPQHF.

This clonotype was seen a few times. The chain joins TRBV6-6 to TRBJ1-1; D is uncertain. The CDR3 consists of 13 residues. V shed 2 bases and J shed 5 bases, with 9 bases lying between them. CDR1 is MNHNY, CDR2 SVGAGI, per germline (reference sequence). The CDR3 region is CASSYDPVTEAFF. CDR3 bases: TGTGCCAGCAGTTACGACCCAGTAACTGAAGCTTTCTTT.

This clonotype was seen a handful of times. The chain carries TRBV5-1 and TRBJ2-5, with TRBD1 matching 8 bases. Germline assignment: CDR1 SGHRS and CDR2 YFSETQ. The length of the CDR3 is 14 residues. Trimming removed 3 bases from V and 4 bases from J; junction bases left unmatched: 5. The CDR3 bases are TGCGCCAGCAGCTATCGAGACAGGGGAGAGACCCAGTACTTC. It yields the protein CASSYRDRGETQYF. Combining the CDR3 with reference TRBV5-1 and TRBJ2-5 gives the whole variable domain KAGVTQTPRYLIKTRGQQVTLSCSPISGHRSVSWYQQTPGQGLQFLFEYFSETQRNKGNFPGRFSGRQFSNSRSEMNVSTLELGDSALYLCASSYRDRGETQYFGPGTRLLVL.

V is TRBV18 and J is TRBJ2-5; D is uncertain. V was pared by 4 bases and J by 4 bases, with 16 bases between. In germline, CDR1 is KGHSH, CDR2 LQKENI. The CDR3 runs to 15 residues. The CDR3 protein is CASSLNTGNGETQYF. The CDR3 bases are TGTGCCAGCTCACTGAACACCGGCAACGGAGAGACCCAGTACTTC.

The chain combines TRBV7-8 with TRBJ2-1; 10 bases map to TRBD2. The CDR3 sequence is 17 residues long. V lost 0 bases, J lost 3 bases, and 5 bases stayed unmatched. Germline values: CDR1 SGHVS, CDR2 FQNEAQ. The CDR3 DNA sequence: TGTGCCAGCAGCTTAGCGCTAGGGACTAGCGTCTACAATGAGCAGTTCTTC. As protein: CASSLALGTSVYNEQFF.

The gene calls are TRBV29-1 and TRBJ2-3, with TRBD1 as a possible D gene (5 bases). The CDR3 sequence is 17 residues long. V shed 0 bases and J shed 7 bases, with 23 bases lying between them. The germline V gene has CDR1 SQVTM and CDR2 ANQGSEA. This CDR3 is CSVEDGFRVPLLYTQYF. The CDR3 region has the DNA TGCAGCGTTGAAGATGGGTTCAGGGTCCCCCTTCTATATACGCAGTATTTT.

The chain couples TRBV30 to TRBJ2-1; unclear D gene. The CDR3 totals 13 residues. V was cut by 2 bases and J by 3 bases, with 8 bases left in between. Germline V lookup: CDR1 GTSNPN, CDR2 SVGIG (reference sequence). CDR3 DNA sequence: TGTGCCTGGAGTAAGGCTGGCTACAATGAGCAGTTCTTC. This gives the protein CAWSKAGYNEQFF.

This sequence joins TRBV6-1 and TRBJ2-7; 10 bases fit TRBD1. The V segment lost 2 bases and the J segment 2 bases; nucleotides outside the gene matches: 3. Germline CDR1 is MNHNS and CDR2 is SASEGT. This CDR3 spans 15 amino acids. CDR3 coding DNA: TGTGCCAGCAGTGAAACCGGGACAGGGGCCTACGAGCAGTACTTC. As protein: CASSETGTGAYEQYF.